The 8 T cell receptor beta chains below come from one sample, sequenced in a study of shared clonotypes between healthy human individuals. Sequenced by immunoSEQ multiplex PCR; TCRdb stores in-frame clones only, minus some. The sample shows 950,000 to 1,100,000 clones, about 70% of them seen only once. The specimen sequenced was memory CD4+ T cells sorted from blood. Subset described: CD45RA-negative fraction. These receptors were obtained from a man younger than 35 in good health.

V and J are TRBV10-2 and TRBJ2-1, with D perhaps assigned TRBD1 or TRBD2 (5 bases each). Trimming removed 6 bases from V and 4 bases from J, with 13 bases in between. CDR3 size: 14 residues. Germline V gene sequence: CDR1 WSHSY, CDR2 SAAADI. Here the CDR3 reads CASSASGRYNEQFF. The DNA for the CDR3 is TGCGCCAGCAGCGCCTCAGGGAGATACAATGAGCAGTTCTTC.

This clone was observed many times. The rearrangement uses TRBV19 and TRBJ1-6, with 7 bases matching TRBD1. V dropped 5 bases and J dropped 9; count of bases not matched to a gene: 16. The V gene's germline CDR1 is LNHDA and CDR2 SQIVND (reference sequence). The CDR3 contains 17 residues. The CDR3 DNA is TGTGCCAGTAGTCCCGTGCCCCTGACAGGGCACGTTTCACCCCTCCACTTT. As protein: CASSPVPLTGHVSPLHF.

This clone was seen more than once but under ten times. The gene calls are TRBV7-2 and TRBJ2-1, with a weak D call TRBD1 (6 bases). CDR1 is SGHTA and CDR2 is FQGNSA in the germline V gene. The CDR3 totals 14 residues. Trimming left V 1 base short and J 8 bases short, with 12 bases between. Here the CDR3 DNA reads TGTGCCAGCAGCTTAGGAAGGGGGACCGATGAGCAGTTCTTC. Translated: CASSLGRGTDEQFF.

The J gene is TRBJ2-6, the V gene TRBV30, with D unclear. This CDR3 comprises 13 residues. Germline lookup yields CDR1 GTSNPN and CDR2 SVGIG (reference sequence). V dropped 4 bases and J dropped 0 bases, with 4 bases sitting between them. The CDR3 DNA is TGTGCCTGGAACCCCTCTGGGGCCAACGTCCTGACTTTC. Its translation is CAWNPSGANVLTF.

The chain joins TRBV6-1 to TRBJ2-5; D is perhaps TRBD1 or TRBD2 (6 bases each). Trimming left V 2 bases short and J 4 bases short, with 17 bases between. The CDR3 has 16 amino acids. Germline values: CDR1 MNHNS, CDR2 SASEGT. The CDR3 region is CASSELGGSYRETQYF. The CDR3 DNA follows: TGTGCCAGCAGTGAACTGGGGGGCTCTTACCGAGAGACCCAGTACTTC.

This chain uses TRBV6-1 with TRBJ2-7, with 8 bases fitting TRBD1. The CDR3 extends over 12 amino acids. V was clipped by 9 bases and J by 9 bases; unmatched bases: 10. Germline CDR1 MNHNS, CDR2 SASEGT. The CDR3 loop reads CASAPGQDPQYF. The CDR3 DNA reads as TGTGCCAGTGCTCCGGGACAGGACCCGCAGTACTTC.

This sequence joins TRBV6-6 and TRBJ2-5; D tentatively reads TRBD1 or TRBD2 (5 bases each). The CDR3 loop spans 15 amino acids. The V end was cut by 5 bases, the J end by 5 bases, with 18 bases between. Germline V lookup: CDR1 MNHNY, CDR2 SVGAGI (reference sequence). CDR3 coding DNA: TGTGCCAGCAGTCCCCACCCGGGACCTGGTGAGACCCAGTACTTC. This codes for CASSPHPGPGETQYF.

This rearrangement joins TRBV6-1 to TRBJ1-2; 8 nucleotides line up with TRBD1. Germline loops: CDR1 MNHNS, CDR2 SASEGT. The CDR3 loop spans 13 amino acids. Trimming at V came to 10 bases and at J to 4 bases, leaving 8 bases not matched to a gene. This chain's CDR3 is CAIDPGGGYGYTF. CDR3 DNA: TGTGCCATCGATCCAGGGGGCGGCTATGGCTACACCTTC.